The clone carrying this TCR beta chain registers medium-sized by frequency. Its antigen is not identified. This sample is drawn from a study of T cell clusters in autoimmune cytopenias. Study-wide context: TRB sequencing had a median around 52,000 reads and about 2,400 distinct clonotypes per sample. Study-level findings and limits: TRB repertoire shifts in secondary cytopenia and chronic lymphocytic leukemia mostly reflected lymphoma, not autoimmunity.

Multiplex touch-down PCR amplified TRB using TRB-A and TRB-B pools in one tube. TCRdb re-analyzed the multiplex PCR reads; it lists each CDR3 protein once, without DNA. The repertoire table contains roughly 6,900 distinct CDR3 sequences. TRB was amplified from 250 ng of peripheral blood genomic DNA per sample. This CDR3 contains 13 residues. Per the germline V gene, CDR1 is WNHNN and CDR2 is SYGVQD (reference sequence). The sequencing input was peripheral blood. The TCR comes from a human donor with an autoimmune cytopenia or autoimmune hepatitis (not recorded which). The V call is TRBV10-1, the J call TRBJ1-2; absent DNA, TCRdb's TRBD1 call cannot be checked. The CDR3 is CASSEAGSYGYTF.